The 8 T cell receptor beta chains reported below all come from one sample, sequenced in a study of blood T cell repertoires in COVID-19. The protocol was immunoSEQ multiplex PCR, while the TCRdb copy is restricted to in-frame clones and leaves out a portion. The sample records 200,000 to 300,000 clones, approximately 81% being singletons. Sequencing was carried out using peripheral blood. Source of these receptors: an elderly woman with acute or convalescent COVID-19.

The count of this clone is one. In DNA form, the CDR3 reads TGTGCCAGCGGGGACAGGGCCCGCTCTGGAAACACCATATATTTT. It encodes CASGDRARSGNTIYF. The rearrangement joins TRBV6-5 to TRBJ1-3, with 9 nucleotides matching TRBD1. V was clipped by 8 bases and J by 0 bases; unmatched bases: 5. Per germline, CDR1 MNHEY and CDR2 SVGAGI. This CDR3 region has 15 residues.

This sequence joins TRBV18 and TRBJ1-2; D is unresolved. The V gene's germline CDR1 is KGHSH and CDR2 LQKENI. The germline V and J ends were trimmed by 4 bases and 3 bases, with 15 bases remaining between them. The CDR3 runs to 15 residues. The CDR3 sequence: CASSLGWARDYGYTF. The CDR3 DNA reads TGTGCCAGCTCACTGGGCTGGGCGCGAGACTATGGCTACACCTTC.

This clone was recorded once. The same CDR3 can be traced to other DNA sequences in this sample. The chain carries TRBV12-5 and TRBJ2-5, with 11 bases matching TRBD2. Germline loops: CDR1 LGHNT, CDR2 FRNRAP. The length of the CDR3 is 16 residues. V lost 5 bases to trimming and J lost 1 base; unmatched junction nucleotides: 6. DNA for the CDR3: TGTGCTAGTGGTCCAGGGACTAGCGGTGGCCAAGAGACCCAGTACTTC. Protein product: CASGPGTSGGQETQYF.

The J gene is TRBJ2-3, the V gene TRBV6-4, with a tentative D call TRBD2 (5 bases). Trimming left V 5 bases short and J 4 bases short, with 16 bases between. Germline lookup yields CDR1 MRHNA and CDR2 SNTAGT. This CDR3 has 15 amino acids. The DNA for the CDR3 is TGTGCCAGCAGTATCTCGGGGAACGGGGCAGATACGCAGTATTTT. Translated: CASSISGNGADTQYF.

The V call is TRBV4-2, the J call TRBJ1-4; no clear D. The CDR3 is made up of 15 amino acids. Germline V gene lookup returns CDR1 LGHNA and CDR2 YNFKEQ. Trimming took 0 bases from V and 0 from J, leaving 5 bases between them. CDR3 protein: CASSQERPTNEKLFF. The CDR3 DNA reads as TGTGCCAGCAGCCAAGAGCGGCCAACTAATGAAAAACTGTTTTTT.

This clone was counted only a few times. This chain connects TRBV27 to TRBJ1-4; 11 bases line up with TRBD1. The CDR3 contains 15 residues. V lost 5 bases to trimming and J lost 6 bases; unmatched junction nucleotides: 5. Germline CDR1 reads MNHEY; CDR2 reads SMNVEV (reference sequence). The chain's CDR3 is CASSPGQGAYEKLFF. The CDR3 bases are TGTGCCAGCAGTCCCGGACAGGGGGCCTATGAAAAACTGTTTTTT.

Many counts were recorded for this clone. The chain recombines TRBV6-5 with TRBJ1-1; D remains unclear. Germline V CDR1 and CDR2: MNHEY, SVGAGI. With 5 bases removed from V and 5 bases from J, the gap between germline ends came to 9 bases. The CDR3 is 12 residues long. The CDR3 here is CASSISETEAFF. The CDR3 DNA sequence: TGTGCCAGCAGTATAAGCGAGACTGAAGCTTTCTTT.

The genes are TRBV14 and TRBJ1-1, with 7 bases that match TRBD1. This CDR3 region has 17 residues. V lost 0 bases to trimming and J lost 0 bases; unmatched junction nucleotides: 7. The V gene's germline CDR1 is SGHDN and CDR2 FVKESK. The CDR3 reads CASSQEPRTGMNTEAFF. In DNA form, the CDR3 reads TGTGCCAGCAGCCAAGAACCCCGGACAGGTATGAACACTGAAGCTTTCTTT. The entire variable domain, with the rest obtained from reference TRBV14 and TRBJ1-1, is as follows: EAGVTQFPSHSVIEKGQTVTLRCDPISGHDNLYWYRRVMGKEIKFLLHFVKESKQDESGMPNNRFLAERTGGTYSTLKVQPAELEDSGVYFCASSQEPRTGMNTEAFFGQGTRLTVV.